Listed below are T cell receptor beta chains from one sample, sequenced in a study of vaccination and CD4 T cells after COVID-19. MiXCR, applied by TCRdb to the PCR reads, yields one record per CDR3 protein. The data contain tens of thousands of distinct CDR3 sequences, about 50% of them singletons. The sequenced sample was CD4+ T cells from blood, obtained about 7 months after SARS-CoV-2 vaccination. The receptors shown here come from a human donor who had recovered from COVID-19. The CDR3 runs from the conserved cysteine through the conserved F or W. Fields, in order: V gene, J gene, CDR3 length, clone size, D gene, CDR3 DNA, CDR3 protein. D genes are given only for firm matches. Clone size is stated in some rows and not others, as once, few, many or a class when expanded.

v_call: TRBV19
j_call: TRBJ2-7
cdr3_length: 14
clone_size: .
d_call: TRBD1
cdr3_nt: TGTGCCAGTATGAAGGACAGGTGGGATAACGAGCAGTACTTC
cdr3_aa: CASMKDRWDNEQYF

v_call: TRBV6-4
j_call: TRBJ2-7
cdr3_length: 15
clone_size: .
d_call: .
cdr3_nt: TGTGCCAGCAGTTACGGCCGGGAAACTCTGTACGAGCAGTACTTC
cdr3_aa: CASSYGRETLYEQYF

v_call: TRBV24-1
j_call: TRBJ2-5
cdr3_length: 14
clone_size: few
d_call: .
cdr3_nt: TGTGCCACCAGTGATAGACACCAGCAAGAGACCCAGTACTTC
cdr3_aa: CATSDRHQQETQYF

v_call: TRBV10-3
j_call: TRBJ2-5
cdr3_length: 15
clone_size: .
d_call: TRBD2
cdr3_nt: TGTGCCATCAGCAAGTTAGCGGGAGGGCCGGAGACCCAGTACTTC
cdr3_aa: CAISKLAGGPETQYF

v_call: TRBV15
j_call: TRBJ1-1
cdr3_length: 14
clone_size: few
d_call: .
cdr3_nt: TGTGCCACCAGCAGAGTATTAGGGGACACTGAAGCTTTCTTT
cdr3_aa: CATSRVLGDTEAFF

v_call: TRBV7-9
j_call: TRBJ2-3
cdr3_length: 12
clone_size: .
d_call: .
cdr3_nt: TGTGCCAGCAGCTTCAACACAGATACGCAGTATTTT
cdr3_aa: CASSFNTDTQYF

v_call: TRBV6-1
j_call: TRBJ1-5
cdr3_length: 16
clone_size: few
d_call: TRBD1
cdr3_nt: TGTGCCAGCAGAGACGGGACAGGGTTTCGCAATCAGCCCCAGCATTTT
cdr3_aa: CASRDGTGFRNQPQHF

v_call: TRBV27
j_call: TRBJ2-3
cdr3_length: 15
clone_size: few
d_call: .
cdr3_nt: TGTGCCAGCAGTTTATCTCGACTTAGCACAGATACGCAGTATTTT
cdr3_aa: CASSLSRLSTDTQYF

v_call: TRBV20-1
j_call: TRBJ2-5
cdr3_length: 14
clone_size: large
d_call: .
cdr3_nt: TGCAGTGCTAGGGCTAGCGAGTTTCGAGAGACCCAGTACTTC
cdr3_aa: CSARASEFRETQYF

v_call: TRBV6-1
j_call: TRBJ2-1
cdr3_length: 15
clone_size: few
d_call: TRBD2
cdr3_nt: TGTGCCAGCAGCCCGGGACTAGCGGGAAGGAATGAGCAGTTCTTC
cdr3_aa: CASSPGLAGRNEQFF

v_call: TRBV18
j_call: TRBJ2-5
cdr3_length: 17
clone_size: few
d_call: TRBD2
cdr3_nt: TGTGCCAGCTCACTAGGGACTAGCGGGAGTGGGCAAGAGACCCAGTACTTC
cdr3_aa: CASSLGTSGSGQETQYF

v_call: TRBV20-1
j_call: TRBJ1-5
cdr3_length: 14
clone_size: few
d_call: TRBD1
cdr3_nt: TGCAGTGCCCATCAGGGGACAGGTTCTCAGCCCCAGCATTTT
cdr3_aa: CSAHQGTGSQPQHF

v_call: TRBV24-1
j_call: TRBJ2-5
cdr3_length: 14
clone_size: few
d_call: .
cdr3_nt: TGTGCCACCAGTGATACTACGGTAGAAGAGACCCAGTACTTC
cdr3_aa: CATSDTTVEETQYF

v_call: TRBV20-1
j_call: TRBJ2-1
cdr3_length: 13
clone_size: .
d_call: .
cdr3_nt: TGCAGTGCTACGAAGCGAAATTACAATGAGCAGTTCTTC
cdr3_aa: CSATKRNYNEQFF

v_call: TRBV27
j_call: TRBJ2-4
cdr3_length: 15
clone_size: .
d_call: TRBD2
cdr3_nt: TGTGCCAGCAGCCCCTTGGGGGGGGCCAAAAACATTCAGTACTTC
cdr3_aa: CASSPLGGAKNIQYF

v_call: TRBV19
j_call: TRBJ2-4
cdr3_length: 13
clone_size: .
d_call: .
cdr3_nt: TGTGCCAGTAGTCCCGGGGTACAAAACATTCAGTACTTC
cdr3_aa: CASSPGVQNIQYF

v_call: TRBV2
j_call: TRBJ1-2
cdr3_length: 13
clone_size: .
d_call: .
cdr3_nt: TGTGCCAGCAGTGAAGAAGGGGGCTATGGCTACACCTTC
cdr3_aa: CASSEEGGYGYTF

v_call: TRBV12-3/TRBV12-4
j_call: TRBJ1-1
cdr3_length: 15
clone_size: .
d_call: .
cdr3_nt: TGTGCCAGCAGTTCCCGAGGAAGCATGAACACTGAAGCTTTCTTT
cdr3_aa: CASSSRGSMNTEAFF

v_call: TRBV20-1
j_call: TRBJ2-1
cdr3_length: 15
clone_size: .
d_call: .
cdr3_nt: TGCAGTGCTAGGGGGACTCGCGTACGCAACAATGAGCAGTTCTTC
cdr3_aa: CSARGTRVRNNEQFF

v_call: TRBV15
j_call: TRBJ2-2
cdr3_length: 14
clone_size: few
d_call: .
cdr3_nt: TGTGCCACCAGCAGAGATTTCGGGACCGGGGAGCTGTTTTTT
cdr3_aa: CATSRDFGTGELFF

v_call: TRBV27
j_call: TRBJ2-2
cdr3_length: 12
clone_size: few
d_call: .
cdr3_nt: TGTGCCAGCAGTCCCTACACCGGGGAGCTGTTTTTT
cdr3_aa: CASSPYTGELFF

v_call: TRBV7-9
j_call: TRBJ1-5
cdr3_length: 16
clone_size: .
d_call: .
cdr3_nt: TGTGCCAGCAGCTTGGTCTCAATAGGTAGCAATCAGCCCCAGCATTTT
cdr3_aa: CASSLVSIGSNQPQHF

v_call: TRBV5-1
j_call: TRBJ1-2
cdr3_length: 11
clone_size: .
d_call: .
cdr3_nt: TGCGCCAGCAGCTCAGGGGATGGCTACACCTTC
cdr3_aa: CASSSGDGYTF

v_call: TRBV7-9
j_call: TRBJ2-5
cdr3_length: 16
clone_size: .
d_call: TRBD2
cdr3_nt: TGTGCCAGCAGCTTGGGTAGCGGGGATACTCAAGAGACCCAGTACTTC
cdr3_aa: CASSLGSGDTQETQYF

v_call: TRBV20-1
j_call: TRBJ1-2
cdr3_length: 12
clone_size: few
d_call: .
cdr3_nt: TGCAGTGCTGGGACGGATAACTATGGCTACACCTTC
cdr3_aa: CSAGTDNYGYTF

v_call: TRBV19
j_call: TRBJ2-7
cdr3_length: 14
clone_size: .
d_call: TRBD2
cdr3_nt: TGTGCCAGTAGTGGCGGGAGTGGCAACTACGAGCAGTACTTC
cdr3_aa: CASSGGSGNYEQYF

v_call: TRBV6-2/TRBV6-3
j_call: TRBJ2-7
cdr3_length: 16
clone_size: .
d_call: .
cdr3_nt: TGTGCCAGCAGTTTTACGTCTCTTGCTCGACCTGGGGATGAGTACTTC
cdr3_aa: CASSFTSLARPGDEYF

v_call: TRBV6-2/TRBV6-3
j_call: TRBJ1-5
cdr3_length: 16
clone_size: .
d_call: TRBD1
cdr3_nt: TGTGCCAGCAGTACGGAACAGGGGTTTAGGGGTCAGCCCCAGCATTTT
cdr3_aa: CASSTEQGFRGQPQHF

v_call: TRBV7-9
j_call: TRBJ2-4
cdr3_length: 12
clone_size: .
d_call: .
cdr3_nt: TGTGCCAGCAGCTGGGGACGGGACATTCAGTACTTC
cdr3_aa: CASSWGRDIQYF

v_call: TRBV7-9
j_call: TRBJ2-7
cdr3_length: 14
clone_size: .
d_call: .
cdr3_nt: TGTGCCAGCAGCTTGCAGGGTGGAATCGGGGAGCAGTACTTC
cdr3_aa: CASSLQGGIGEQYF

v_call: TRBV20-1
j_call: TRBJ2-7
cdr3_length: 13
clone_size: .
d_call: TRBD2
cdr3_nt: TGCAGTGCTAGAGGGACTAGCGACTACGAGCAGTACTTC
cdr3_aa: CSARGTSDYEQYF

v_call: TRBV5-4
j_call: TRBJ1-1
cdr3_length: 12
clone_size: .
d_call: .
cdr3_nt: TGTGCCAGCAGCCCCTCGCGGACTGAAGCTTTCTTT
cdr3_aa: CASSPSRTEAFF

v_call: TRBV10-3
j_call: TRBJ2-2
cdr3_length: 17
clone_size: .
d_call: .
cdr3_nt: TGTGCCATCAGGGACTTTGTATCCAGATCGAACACCGGGGAGCTGTTTTTT
cdr3_aa: CAIRDFVSRSNTGELFF

v_call: TRBV2
j_call: TRBJ2-5
cdr3_length: 13
clone_size: .
d_call: .
cdr3_nt: TGTGCCAGCAGTGCACTAGCTGGTGAGACCCAGTACTTC
cdr3_aa: CASSALAGETQYF

v_call: TRBV15
j_call: TRBJ1-1
cdr3_length: 15
clone_size: few
d_call: TRBD1
cdr3_nt: TGTGCCACCAGCGGCCCCGACAGGGGGGACACTGAAGCTTTCTTT
cdr3_aa: CATSGPDRGDTEAFF

v_call: TRBV20-1
j_call: TRBJ2-5
cdr3_length: 11
clone_size: few
d_call: .
cdr3_nt: TGCAGTGCTAGTGGTTTGGAGACCCAGTACTTC
cdr3_aa: CSASGLETQYF

v_call: TRBV4-1
j_call: TRBJ1-6
cdr3_length: 16
clone_size: .
d_call: .
cdr3_nt: TGCGCCAGCAGCCAAGGGGCGGGCCAGACTGGAACACCCCTCCACTTT
cdr3_aa: CASSQGAGQTGTPLHF

v_call: TRBV7-9
j_call: TRBJ1-2
cdr3_length: 16
clone_size: .
d_call: TRBD1
cdr3_nt: TGTGCCAGCAGCTTAAATCGGGGACAGGGAACAGCTGGCTACACCTTC
cdr3_aa: CASSLNRGQGTAGYTF

v_call: TRBV6-5
j_call: TRBJ2-1
cdr3_length: 14
clone_size: .
d_call: .
cdr3_nt: TGTGCCAGCAGTTACTCGATTACCTACAATGAGCAGTTCTTC
cdr3_aa: CASSYSITYNEQFF

v_call: TRBV27
j_call: TRBJ2-5
cdr3_length: 14
clone_size: .
d_call: .
cdr3_nt: TGTGCCAGCAGTCCCGGCCGGGCTCAAGAGACCCAGTACTTC
cdr3_aa: CASSPGRAQETQYF

v_call: TRBV7-3
j_call: TRBJ1-1
cdr3_length: 14
clone_size: few
d_call: .
cdr3_nt: TGTGCCAGCAGCCCAGATGGGCAGGGCACTGAAGCTTTCTTT
cdr3_aa: CASSPDGQGTEAFF

v_call: TRBV6-2/TRBV6-3
j_call: TRBJ1-5
cdr3_length: 13
clone_size: few
d_call: .
cdr3_nt: TGTGCCAGCTCCTTGACCAGGGGTCAGCCCCAGCATTTT
cdr3_aa: CASSLTRGQPQHF

v_call: TRBV5-4
j_call: TRBJ2-5
cdr3_length: 13
clone_size: few
d_call: TRBD2
cdr3_nt: TGTGCCAGCACCTGGGGAGGGGAAGGGACCCAGTACTTC
cdr3_aa: CASTWGGEGTQYF

v_call: TRBV7-9
j_call: TRBJ2-1
cdr3_length: 14
clone_size: .
d_call: .
cdr3_nt: TGTGCCAGCAGCTTAGTTCGGGAGATCAATGAGCAGTTCTTC
cdr3_aa: CASSLVREINEQFF

v_call: TRBV6-2/TRBV6-3
j_call: TRBJ1-5
cdr3_length: 13
clone_size: .
d_call: TRBD1
cdr3_nt: TGTGCCAGCAGTAAGAACAGGGGTCAGCCCCAGCATTTT
cdr3_aa: CASSKNRGQPQHF

v_call: TRBV6-4
j_call: TRBJ1-6
cdr3_length: 14
clone_size: few
d_call: .
cdr3_nt: TGTGCCAGCCGTGGCACCGGGAGCAATTCACCCCTCCACTTT
cdr3_aa: CASRGTGSNSPLHF

v_call: TRBV27
j_call: TRBJ2-7
cdr3_length: 11
clone_size: few
d_call: .
cdr3_nt: TGTGCCAGCAGTTTCGCTAGCGAGCAGTACTTC
cdr3_aa: CASSFASEQYF

v_call: TRBV27
j_call: TRBJ2-1
cdr3_length: 15
clone_size: .
d_call: .
cdr3_nt: TGTGCCAGCAGTTTAGGTCATGGGGTCTACAATGAGCAGTTCTTC
cdr3_aa: CASSLGHGVYNEQFF

v_call: TRBV20-1
j_call: TRBJ2-1
cdr3_length: 13
clone_size: .
d_call: TRBD2
cdr3_nt: TGCAGTACCGGGACTAGCGGGAACAATGAGCAGTTCTTC
cdr3_aa: CSTGTSGNNEQFF

v_call: TRBV10-3
j_call: TRBJ1-6
cdr3_length: 13
clone_size: few
d_call: .
cdr3_nt: TGTGCCATCAGTGAACAGTATAATTCACCCCTCCACTTT
cdr3_aa: CAISEQYNSPLHF

v_call: TRBV27
j_call: TRBJ1-5
cdr3_length: 15
clone_size: .
d_call: .
cdr3_nt: TGTGCCAGCAGTTTATCGGACGGTAGCAATCAGCCCCAGCATTTT
cdr3_aa: CASSLSDGSNQPQHF